This T cell receptor beta chain stems from a study of blood T cell repertoires in COVID-19. Study-wide background: Some COVID-19 samples were acute and others convalescent; all came from the United States, Italy and Spain.

The germline V gene has CDR1 LNHNV and CDR2 YYDKDF (reference sequence). CDR3 length: 15 residues. Losses at the gene ends were 0 bases for V and 2 bases for J; bases not matched to a gene: 1. Original processing notes: Estimates of nucleated cell counts were drawn from the amplification of reference gene primers. The data were produced by immunoSEQ multiplex PCR, yet TCRdb's version contains in-frame clones alone and is incomplete. The V and J calls and clone size come from that table; D and trimming were worked out from the DNA. The table lists around 100,000 clones, 65% to 85% of them singletons. Sequencing used peripheral blood. The chain couples TRBV15 to TRBJ2-1, with 7 nucleotides matching TRBD2. This receptor was obtained from a woman aged 65 to 85 with acute or convalescent COVID-19. The CDR3 region is CATSREGGAYNEQFF. DNA for the CDR3: TGTGCCACCAGCAGAGAGGGGGGGGCCTACAATGAGCAGTTCTTC.